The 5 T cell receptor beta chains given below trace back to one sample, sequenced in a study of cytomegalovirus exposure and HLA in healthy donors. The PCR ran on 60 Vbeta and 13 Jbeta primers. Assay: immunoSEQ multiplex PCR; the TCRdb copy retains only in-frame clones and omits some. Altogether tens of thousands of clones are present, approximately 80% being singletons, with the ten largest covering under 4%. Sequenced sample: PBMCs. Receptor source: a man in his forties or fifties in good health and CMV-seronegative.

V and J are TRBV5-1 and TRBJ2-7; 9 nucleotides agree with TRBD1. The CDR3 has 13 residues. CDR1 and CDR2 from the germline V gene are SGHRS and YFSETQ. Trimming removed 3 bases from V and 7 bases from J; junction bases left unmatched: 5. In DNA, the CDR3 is TGCGCCAGCAGCTCCGGGACAGGGTGGGAGCAGTACTTC. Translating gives CASSSGTGWEQYF.

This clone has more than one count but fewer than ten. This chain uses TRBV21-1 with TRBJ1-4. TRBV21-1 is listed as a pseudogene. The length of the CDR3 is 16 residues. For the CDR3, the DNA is TGTGCCAGCAGTCGGGATGGGATCCCCGACCCGGAAAAACTGTTTTTT. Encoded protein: CASSRDGIPDPEKLFF.

The CDR3 DNA sequence: TGTGCCAGCAGTCAGACTAACACTGGTTCACCCCTCCACTTT. This sequence encodes CASSQTNTGSPLHF. The chain has TRBV6-5 and TRBJ1-6; D remains ambiguous. Germline values: CDR1 MNHEY, CDR2 SVGAGI. This CDR3 is built from 14 residues. V lost 5 bases to trimming and J lost 9 bases, with 14 bases between them.

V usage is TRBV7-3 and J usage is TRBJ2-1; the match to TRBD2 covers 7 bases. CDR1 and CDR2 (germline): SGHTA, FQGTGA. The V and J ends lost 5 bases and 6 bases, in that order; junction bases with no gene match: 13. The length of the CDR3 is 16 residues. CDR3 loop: CASSLIGGRGFNEQFF. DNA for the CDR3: TGTGCCAGCAGCCTTATCGGCGGGAGAGGTTTCAATGAGCAGTTCTTC.

CDR3 protein: CASSLRGGRPNSPLHF. The CDR3 DNA reads TGTGCCAGCAGCTTGAGGGGTGGAAGGCCCAATTCACCCCTCCACTTT. This chain joins TRBV5-4 and TRBJ1-6; tentative D call: TRBD1 (5 bases). The germline gives CDR1 SGHNT, CDR2 YYREEE (reference sequence). This CDR3 spans 16 amino acids. The germline V and J ends were trimmed by 1 base and 7 bases, with 15 bases remaining between them. The variable domain in full, completed from reference TRBV5-4 and TRBJ1-6, reads ETGVTQSPTHLIKTRGQQVTLRCSSQSGHNTVSWYQQALGQGPQFIFQYYREEENGRGNFPPRFSGLQFPNYSSELNVNALELDDSALYLCASSLRGGRPNSPLHFGNGTRLTVT.